This T cell receptor (beta chain) stems from a study of early T cells in non-severe SARS-CoV-2 infection. TCRdb independently ran MiXCR on the 5' RACE reads; one entry per CDR3 protein. The sample has fewer than 110,000 distinct CDR3 sequences; 11% are singletons. This clonotype appeared many times. This CDR3 is 13 amino acids long. The V end was cut by 5 bases, the J end by 0 bases, with 8 bases between. From germline, CDR1 is SGHVS and CDR2 FQNEAQ. This chain joins TRBV7-8 and TRBJ2-7; no definite D call. The sample comprised whole blood. The source of this sequence is an adult who was a healthcare worker with PCR-confirmed SARS-CoV-2 infection or an uninfected control (not recorded which). The CDR3 DNA reads TGTGCCAGCAGCCTCCAGAGCTCCTACGAGCAGTACTTC. Its translation: CASSLQSSYEQYF.